Shown below are 14 T cell receptor beta chains from a single sample sequenced in a study of blood T cell repertoires in COVID-19. Profiling relied on immunoSEQ multiplex PCR, and the TCRdb table lists in-frame clones only, not all of them. The sample consists of 140,000 to 150,000 clones, over 80% of them appearing once. Sequenced sample: peripheral blood. These receptors all come from a man aged 45-65 years who had recovered from COVID-19.

This clone was detected only once. The CDR3 loop is CASSQALWYEQFF. The CDR3 nucleotides read TGTGCCAGCAGCCAAGCCCTATGGTATGAGCAGTTCTTC. The chain has TRBV3-1 (or the pseudogene TRBV3-2) and TRBJ2-1; no firm D call. The V and J ends lost 1 base and 8 bases respectively, with 9 bases between them. This CDR3 is 13 amino acids long. Per germline, CDR1 LGHDT and CDR2 YNNKEL (reference sequence).

The chain recombines TRBV27 with TRBJ1-1, with TRBD1 matching over 10 bases. The CDR3 spans 14 residues. Germline-derived CDR1 and CDR2 are MNHEY and SMNVEV (reference sequence). The V and J ends lost 4 bases and 11 bases, in that order; junction bases with no gene match: 10. The CDR3 sequence: CASSYNDRGLRAFF. The CDR3 DNA sequence: TGTGCCAGCAGTTACAACGACAGGGGGCTTCGGGCTTTCTTT.

The chain carries TRBV6-2 or TRBV6-3 and TRBJ2-3; D possibly corresponds to TRBD2 (5 bases). The germline V gene encodes CDR1 MNHEY and CDR2 SVGEGT. CDR3 length: 14 amino acids. Trimming pared 2 bases from V and 3 bases from J, leaving 9 bases between. The CDR3, as DNA: TGTGCCAGCAGTTACCTCGGGGAAACAGATACGCAGTATTTT. Its translation is CASSYLGETDTQYF.

The V and J genes are TRBV3-1 (or the pseudogene TRBV3-2) and TRBJ2-5; maybe TRBD1 (6 bases). Per the germline V gene, CDR1 is LGHDT and CDR2 is YNNKEL (reference sequence). The CDR3 extends over 15 amino acids. Trimming cost V 2 bases and J 2 bases, with 12 bases left between them. CDR3 coding DNA: TGTGCCAGCAGCCAAATGACAGGCTATCAAGAGACCCAGTACTTC. The encoded protein is CASSQMTGYQETQYF.

This clone was detected only a few times. V and J are TRBV5-1 and TRBJ1-2, with D possibly being TRBD1 (6 bases). The germline V and J ends were trimmed by 6 bases and 5 bases, with 17 bases remaining between them. Germline V lookup: CDR1 SGHRS, CDR2 YFSETQ. The CDR3 covers 14 residues. For the CDR3, the DNA is TGCGCCAGCACCCCGGACAGTCTAGTGTATGGCTACACCTTC. Translating it yields CASTPDSLVYGYTF.

This clone was seen a single time. The chain uses TRBV6-1 and TRBJ1-5, with D possibly being TRBD1 (6 bases). V was clipped by 10 bases and J by 3 bases, with 16 bases between them. The CDR3 extends over 14 amino acids. The germline gives CDR1 MNHNS, CDR2 SASEGT. CDR3 region: CATRTRQDNQPQHF. The DNA of the CDR3 is TGTGCCACCCGCACCCGACAGGACAATCAGCCCCAGCATTTT.

This clone was counted only a few times. The genes are TRBV19 and TRBJ1-5, with D unresolved. V lost 3 bases to trimming and J lost 1 base, with 13 bases between them. Germline CDR1 LNHDA, CDR2 SQIVND (reference sequence). The CDR3 contains 16 residues. The CDR3 region has the DNA TGTGCCAGTAGTATTTTCCGGTCTAGGAGCAATCAGCCCCAGCATTTT. It encodes CASSIFRSRSNQPQHF.

A word on this clone: At the DNA level, this CDR3 is encoded by other sequences in the same sample as well. The chain joins TRBV9 to TRBJ1-1, with D uncertain. Germline-derived CDR1 and CDR2 are SGDLS and YYNGEE. This CDR3 comprises 13 residues. The V gene lost 0 bases and the J gene lost 2 bases, with 5 bases spanning the gap. CDR3: CASSVAGNTEAFF. The CDR3 DNA is TGTGCCAGCAGCGTAGCGGGAAACACTGAAGCTTTCTTT.

V usage is TRBV12-3 or TRBV12-4 and J usage is TRBJ2-7, with TRBD1 matching 8 bases. Unmatched junction bases numbered 6, after V lost 5 bases and J lost 6 bases. This CDR3 comprises 13 residues. DNA of the CDR3: TGTGCCAGCAGTGACAGGGGTTCGGGCGAGCAGTACTTC. Translation: CASSDRGSGEQYF.

V and J are TRBV7-3 and TRBJ2-1, with a tentative D call TRBD1 (7 bases). This CDR3 has 15 residues. Germline CDR1 is SGHTA and CDR2 is FQGTGA. The ends were cut back, 3 bases at V and 9 bases at J, with 18 bases in the middle. The CDR3 DNA follows: TGTGCCAGCAGCTTTTCAGGGGGGCACGATGGTGAGCAGTTCTTC. Translation: CASSFSGGHDGEQFF.

The chain combines TRBV7-2 with TRBJ2-4, with 12 bases identical to TRBD1. The CDR3 totals 18 residues. CDR1 and CDR2 from the germline V gene are SGHTA and FQGNSA. Trimming removed 2 bases from V and 7 bases from J; junction bases left unmatched: 12. The CDR3 DNA reads TGTGCCAGCAGCTTACAATCTACCGGGACAGGGGGCGGGAACATTCAGTACTTC. Its protein is CASSLQSTGTGGGNIQYF.

The V call is TRBV4-1, the J call TRBJ1-6; a possible D gene is TRBD1 (5 bases). Germline V gene data show CDR1 as MGHRA and CDR2 as YSYEKL. V lost 4 bases to trimming and J lost 10 bases, with 14 bases between them. The CDR3 extends over 14 amino acids. CDR3 nucleotide sequence: TGCGCCAGCAGCCCCAGGGATTCCCCCTCACCCCTCCACTTT. Translating it yields CASSPRDSPSPLHF.

This clone appeared a single time. The genes are TRBV5-4 and TRBJ1-1, with 7 bases matching TRBD1. The ends lost 4 bases at V and 0 bases at J; junction bases unmatched: 12. This CDR3 comprises 17 residues. Per the germline V gene, CDR1 is SGHNT and CDR2 is YYREEE (reference sequence). The CDR3 loop is CASSRRVTGEMNTEAFF. CDR3 sequence (DNA): TGTGCCAGCAGCCGGCGGGTAACAGGGGAAATGAACACTGAAGCTTTCTTT.

The chain employs TRBV3-1 (or the pseudogene TRBV3-2) and TRBJ1-2, with D perhaps matching TRBD1 (6 bases). V was pared by 8 bases and J by 2 bases, with 15 bases between. CDR1 and CDR2 (germline): LGHDT, YNNKEL (reference sequence). The CDR3 has 14 residues. The chain's CDR3 is CASAPGQGNYGYTF. As DNA, the CDR3 is TGTGCCAGCGCCCCCGGGCAGGGGAACTATGGCTACACCTTC.